These 32 T cell receptor beta chains originate from one sample sequenced in a study of T cells in Graves' hyperthyroidism and ophthalmopathy. RNA transcripts were the template for amplifying TCR beta CDR3 regions. First-round RT-PCR with HTBI primers amplified the TCR CDR3 region. Each CDR3 protein is one row after TCRdb ran MiXCR on the multiplex PCR reads. The sample lists about 370,000 distinct CDR3 sequences, 12% to 15% occurring once. The sequencing input was blood. All receptors derive from a woman aged 60 to 75 with Graves' ophthalmopathy.

This clonotype was observed a few times. The gene calls are TRBV11-3 and TRBJ2-2; D not resolved. The V end lost 5 bases, the J end lost 4 bases, and 11 bases lay between the germline ends. This CDR3 has 14 amino acids. Per the germline V gene, CDR1 is SGHNT and CDR2 is YENEEA. The CDR3: CASSLDIGTGELFF. The CDR3 region has the DNA TGTGCCAGCAGCCTTGACATCGGCACCGGGGAGCTGTTTTTT.

The table lists this clonotype with many counts. The chain links TRBV5-1 to TRBJ2-2; 8 bases align to TRBD2. Trimming removed 3 bases from V and 3 bases from J; junction bases left unmatched: 4. Germline CDR1 and CDR2: SGHRS and YFSETQ. The CDR3 is 15 residues long. The chain's CDR3 is CASSSGLVDTGELFF. The CDR3 region has the DNA TGCGCCAGCAGCTCGGGACTAGTCGACACCGGGGAGCTGTTTTTT.

This clonotype was recorded a few times. The rearrangement links TRBV5-4 to TRBJ2-2; 11 nucleotides line up with TRBD1. Germline-derived CDR1 and CDR2 are SGHNT and YYREEE (reference sequence). With V trimmed by 4 bases and J by 4 bases, 9 bases remained unmatched. The CDR3 is made up of 17 amino acids. As DNA, the CDR3 is TGTGCCAGCAGCACAGGGACAGGGGGTTTTGGCACCGGGGAGCTGTTTTTT. Amino acid sequence: CASSTGTGGFGTGELFF.

This clonotype was seen at least ten times. The chain carries TRBV20-1 and TRBJ2-1; weak D call: TRBD2 (5 bases). Germline CDR1 and CDR2: DFQATT and SNEGSKA (reference sequence). The CDR3 loop spans 11 amino acids. V dropped 7 bases and J dropped 9 bases, with 13 bases sitting between them. Here the CDR3 DNA reads TGCAGTGGGCTAGCTGGCGGTGAGCAGTTCTTC. It is translated as CSGLAGGEQFF.

The table lists this clonotype with a few counts. The chain couples TRBV3-1 to TRBJ1-2; TRBD1 agrees at 11 bases. The length of the CDR3 is 16 residues. CDR1 and CDR2 from the germline V gene are LGHDT and YNNKEL (reference sequence). With 0 bases clipped from V and 5 bases from J, the junction kept 5 bases outside the gene matches. CDR3: CASSQDLGTGGYGYTF. For the CDR3, the DNA is TGTGCCAGCAGCCAAGATCTAGGGACAGGGGGATATGGCTACACCTTC.

This clonotype was counted many times. The V and J genes are TRBV7-9 and TRBJ2-1, with 7 bases identical to TRBD2. Trimming took 8 bases from V and 5 from J; bases not matched to a gene: 3. This CDR3 contains 12 residues. Germline assignment: CDR1 SEHNR and CDR2 FQNEAQ (reference sequence). The CDR3 DNA reads as TGTGCCAGCCTAGCGGCGAACAATGAGCAGTTCTTC. Amino acid sequence: CASLAANNEQFF.

The rearrangement joins TRBV20-1 to TRBJ2-7, with 7 bases lining up with TRBD1. Looked up from germline, CDR1 is DFQATT and CDR2 is SNEGSKA (reference sequence). The CDR3 loop spans 14 amino acids. V lost 4 bases to trimming and J lost 5 bases; unmatched junction nucleotides: 11. This CDR3 reads CSAIGTVVPDEQYF. The CDR3 DNA sequence: TGCAGTGCTATCGGGACAGTCGTCCCTGACGAGCAGTACTTC.

This clonotype occurred many times. V usage is TRBV20-1 and J usage is TRBJ2-3, with TRBD2 as a possible D gene (5 bases). Germline V gene data show CDR1 as DFQATT and CDR2 as SNEGSKA (reference sequence). V was clipped by 1 base and J by 4 bases, with 12 bases between them. The CDR3 covers 14 residues. DNA for the CDR3: TGCAGTGCTAGAGTCCGGGGTAGTGCAGATACGCAGTATTTT. Translating it yields CSARVRGSADTQYF.

This rearrangement joins TRBV3-1 to TRBJ2-2; TRBD2 is a possible D gene (5 bases). CDR3 size: 15 residues. V gave up 4 bases and J gave up 5 bases, with 14 bases separating them. Germline V gene lookup returns CDR1 LGHDT and CDR2 YNNKEL (reference sequence). CDR3 loop: CASSRGSPGTGELFF. The CDR3 DNA is TGTGCCAGCAGCCGAGGGTCCCCCGGGACCGGGGAGCTGTTTTTT.

This clonotype has a count of ten or more. The V and J genes are TRBV11-2 and TRBJ2-1; 9 nucleotides match TRBD2. CDR1 and CDR2 from the germline V gene are SGHAT and FQNNGV. After removal of 1 base from V and 6 bases from J, the junction contained 10 bases not matched to a gene. CDR3 length equals 17 residues. This CDR3 is CASSLGLAGGVPNEQFF. For the CDR3, the DNA is TGTGCCAGCAGCTTAGGCTTGGCGGGAGGGGTCCCCAATGAGCAGTTCTTC.

This clonotype has a count of ten or more. The chain couples TRBV2 to TRBJ1-5; a weak D match, TRBD1 (5 bases). Trimming removed 1 base from V and 2 bases from J, with 12 bases in between. This CDR3 region has 16 residues. Germline CDR1 reads SNHLY; CDR2 reads FYNNEI. The CDR3 loop reads CASSEVPDSGNQPQHF. CDR3 bases: TGTGCCAGCAGTGAAGTGCCCGACAGCGGCAATCAGCCCCAGCATTTT.

This clonotype was counted between two and nine times. J is TRBJ1-4 and V is TRBV5-4; 9 bases align to TRBD1. The V and J ends lost 4 bases and 3 bases, in that order; junction bases with no gene match: 10. This CDR3 has 17 residues. CDR1 is SGHNT, CDR2 YYREEE, per germline (reference sequence). DNA of the CDR3: TGTGCCAGCAGCCCGGGACAGGGAAGGTTACCTAATGAAAAACTGTTTTTT. Translation: CASSPGQGRLPNEKLFF.

J is TRBJ1-4 and V is TRBV27, with D hard to call. V shed 3 bases and J shed 10 bases, with 6 bases lying between them. The germline V gene encodes CDR1 MNHEY and CDR2 SMNVEV (reference sequence). This CDR3 spans 11 amino acids. This chain's CDR3 is CASSFGGKLFF. The CDR3 DNA reads TGTGCCAGCAGTTTCGGAGGAAAACTGTTTTTT.

This clonotype was seen a handful of times. The chain links TRBV28 to TRBJ2-5; 12 bases fit TRBD2. Trimming cost V 2 bases and J 4 bases; bases outside gene matches: 17. The CDR3 totals 20 residues. Looked up from germline, CDR1 is MDHEN and CDR2 is SYDVKM. CDR3 loop: CASSLGRWFELAGGRETQYF. The DNA for the CDR3 is TGTGCCAGCAGTTTAGGGCGCTGGTTCGAGCTAGCGGGAGGGAGAGAGACCCAGTACTTC.

This clonotype was found many times. The rearrangement joins TRBV29-1 to TRBJ2-3; D gene ambiguous. Trimming removed 7 bases at V and 2 bases at J, with 16 bases between. Germline loops: CDR1 SQVTM, CDR2 ANQGSEA. The CDR3 length is 14 residues. The CDR3 DNA is TGCAGCGCCCATAGTGAGCCAAACACAGATACGCAGTATTTT. Its translation: CSAHSEPNTDTQYF.

This clonotype was detected ten times or more. The rearrangement links TRBV29-1 to TRBJ2-2; TRBD1 aligns across 8 bases. CDR1 SQVTM and CDR2 ANQGSEA come from the germline V gene. J was trimmed by 2 bases and V by 7 bases; bases with no gene match: 9. This CDR3 is 15 amino acids long. The CDR3 here is CSAVGQDINTGELFF. DNA of the CDR3: TGCAGCGCCGTGGGACAGGATATTAACACCGGGGAGCTGTTTTTT.

This clonotype was recorded at least ten times. The limits of the CDR3 on the DNA are not certain, so only TCRdb's listed CDR3 is given. The chain employs TRBV6-1 and TRBJ2-7. CDR1 MNHNS and CDR2 SASEGT come from the germline V gene. Ends included, the CDR3 has 15 residues. The CDR3 is CASSSSTDSTYEQYF.

This clonotype was observed a handful of times. The CDR3 DNA follows: TGCAGCGTTGTGGATAGGATACGGGGACTAGCTAGCACAGATACGCAGTATTTT. Protein: CSVVDRIRGLASTDTQYF. The chain carries TRBV29-1 and TRBJ2-3; TRBD2 matches at 9 bases. Germline CDR1 reads SQVTM; CDR2 reads ANQGSEA. After removal of 4 bases from V and 0 bases from J, the junction contained 14 bases not matched to a gene. The CDR3 runs to 18 residues.

The chain recombines TRBV9 with TRBJ2-3; tentatively, D is TRBD1 or TRBD2 (5 bases each). The V end was cut by 4 bases, the J end by 3 bases, with 12 bases between. This CDR3 is 14 amino acids long. The V gene's germline CDR1 is SGDLS and CDR2 YYNGEE. DNA for the CDR3: TGTGCCAGCAGCCAGGGACCACCGACAGATACGCAGTATTTT. This codes for CASSQGPPTDTQYF.

This clonotype appeared a few times. The chain carries TRBV18 and TRBJ2-7; 7 bases match TRBD1. The junction had 6 bases not matched to a gene; V was cut back by 5 bases and J by 2 bases. The CDR3 totals 14 residues. Germline CDR1 and CDR2: KGHSH and LQKENI. The CDR3 reads CASSYGQAAYEQYF. The CDR3 DNA is TGTGCCAGCTCATACGGACAGGCCGCCTACGAGCAGTACTTC.

This clonotype was detected ten times or more. This rearrangement joins TRBV12-3 or TRBV12-4 to TRBJ2-1; 9 bases fit TRBD2. CDR3 length: 14 amino acids. V lost 3 bases and J lost 8; bases outside the gene matches: 5. The CDR3 nucleotides are TGTGCCAGCAGTTTGTCAGCGGGAGGTCATGAGCAGTTCTTC. Encoded protein: CASSLSAGGHEQFF.

This clonotype has ten or more counts. V gene TRBV20-1 combines with J gene TRBJ2-7, with TRBD2 matching 8 bases. V was pared by 5 bases and J by 4 bases, with 13 bases of the junction left unmatched. Germline loops: CDR1 DFQATT, CDR2 SNEGSKA (reference sequence). CDR3 size: 15 residues. The CDR3 DNA follows: TGCAGTGCTTCCCCGCTCGGGAGGGAAGAATACGAGCAGTACTTC. Its translation is CSASPLGREEYEQYF.

This clonotype was seen repeatedly, ten times or more. V usage is TRBV11-2 and J usage is TRBJ1-1; D unclear. This CDR3 has 17 residues. V was trimmed by 5 bases and J by 2 bases, leaving 21 bases between them. Germline values: CDR1 SGHAT, CDR2 FQNNGV. The CDR3 loop is CASSSQVGVLGNTEAFF. CDR3 in DNA: TGTGCCAGCAGCAGCCAGGTTGGAGTTTTGGGTAACACTGAAGCTTTCTTT.

This clonotype was recorded many times. This rearrangement joins TRBV20-1 to TRBJ1-1; D is perhaps TRBD1 (6 bases). The CDR3 is 12 amino acids. V was shortened by 3 bases and J by 4 bases, with 9 bases between the two germline ends. The germline V gene has CDR1 DFQATT and CDR2 SNEGSKA (reference sequence). The CDR3 DNA follows: TGCAGTGCTAGGAGGGGGGGCACTGAAGCTTTCTTT. Protein product: CSARRGGTEAFF.

This clonotype has ten or more counts. The chain has TRBV7-8 and TRBJ2-1, with 8 bases lining up with TRBD2. The CDR3 is made up of 16 amino acids. V lost 5 bases and J lost 1; bases outside the gene matches: 7. The germline CDR1 and CDR2 sequences are SGHVS and FQNEAQ. CDR3 DNA: TGTGCCAGCAGCCCCGGGGTAGCGGGATCCTACAATGAGCAGTTCTTC. Protein: CASSPGVAGSYNEQFF.

This clonotype was counted only a few times. V is TRBV9 and J is TRBJ1-1, with D maybe TRBD1 (5 bases). CDR1 and CDR2 from the germline V gene are SGDLS and YYNGEE. Trimming took 1 base from V and 5 from J, leaving 12 bases between them. The CDR3 consists of 14 residues. CDR3 coding DNA: TGTGCCAGCAGCGTAAGTACGCAGGGAACTGAAGCTTTCTTT. It encodes CASSVSTQGTEAFF.

Ten or more counts support this clonotype. The rearrangement links TRBV6-2 or TRBV6-3 to TRBJ2-1; 7 nucleotides agree with TRBD2. The germline V gene has CDR1 MNHEY and CDR2 SVGEGT. The J segment lost 0 bases and the V segment lost 8 bases, leaving 7 bases of the junction unmatched. The length of the CDR3 is 15 residues. DNA of the CDR3: TGTGCCAGCTTGGCTAGCGGAACCTCCTACAATGAGCAGTTCTTC. It specifies CASLASGTSYNEQFF.

At least ten counts were recorded for this clonotype. The J gene is TRBJ2-7, the V gene TRBV11-3; 9 positions agree with TRBD1. CDR1 is SGHNT, CDR2 YENEEA, per germline. Trimming took 6 bases from V and 5 from J; bases not matched to a gene: 11. The CDR3 has 15 amino acids. CDR3 sequence reads: CASSSTHRGPDEQYF. CDR3 nucleotides: TGTGCCAGCAGTTCTACCCACAGGGGGCCGGACGAGCAGTACTTC.

This clonotype was observed at least ten times. The rearrangement links TRBV12-3 or TRBV12-4 to TRBJ2-7, with D perhaps matching TRBD2 (6 bases). The CDR3 is 13 amino acids. Trimming shortened V by 11 bases and J by 3 bases, and 17 bases separated the two germline ends. The CDR3 loop reads CAVAGGRYYEQYF. The CDR3 region has the DNA TGTGCCGTAGCCGGGGGACGCTACTACGAGCAGTACTTC.

This rearrangement joins TRBV12-3 or TRBV12-4 to TRBJ2-1; tentatively, D is TRBD1 (5 bases). V was clipped by 0 bases and J by 0 bases, with 9 bases between them. There are 16 residues in the CDR3. CDR3 sequence reads: CASSLAFGASYNEQFF. The CDR3 DNA reads TGTGCCAGCAGTTTAGCATTTGGGGCCTCCTACAATGAGCAGTTCTTC.

This clonotype appeared many times. The chain combines TRBV12-3 or TRBV12-4 with TRBJ2-5, with 7 nucleotides matching TRBD2. The length of the CDR3 is 15 residues. V dropped 1 base and J dropped 5; count of bases not matched to a gene: 7. CDR3 nucleotides: TGTGCCAGCAGTTTAGGGGGGGGGGACGGTGAGACCCAGTACTTC. Its translation is CASSLGGGDGETQYF.

On this clonotype: This sequence may be a read error, since a much larger clone differs from it by one base. The chain links TRBV7-9 to TRBJ2-7; D may be TRBD2 (5 bases). This CDR3 contains 14 residues. Trimming cost V 6 bases and J 0 bases, with 12 bases left between them. CDR1 SEHNR and CDR2 FQNEAQ come from the germline V gene (reference sequence). The chain's CDR3 is CASSDRRVSYEQYF. The CDR3 nucleotides are TGTGCCAGCAGTGATCGGCGGGTCTCCTACGAGCAGTACTTC.